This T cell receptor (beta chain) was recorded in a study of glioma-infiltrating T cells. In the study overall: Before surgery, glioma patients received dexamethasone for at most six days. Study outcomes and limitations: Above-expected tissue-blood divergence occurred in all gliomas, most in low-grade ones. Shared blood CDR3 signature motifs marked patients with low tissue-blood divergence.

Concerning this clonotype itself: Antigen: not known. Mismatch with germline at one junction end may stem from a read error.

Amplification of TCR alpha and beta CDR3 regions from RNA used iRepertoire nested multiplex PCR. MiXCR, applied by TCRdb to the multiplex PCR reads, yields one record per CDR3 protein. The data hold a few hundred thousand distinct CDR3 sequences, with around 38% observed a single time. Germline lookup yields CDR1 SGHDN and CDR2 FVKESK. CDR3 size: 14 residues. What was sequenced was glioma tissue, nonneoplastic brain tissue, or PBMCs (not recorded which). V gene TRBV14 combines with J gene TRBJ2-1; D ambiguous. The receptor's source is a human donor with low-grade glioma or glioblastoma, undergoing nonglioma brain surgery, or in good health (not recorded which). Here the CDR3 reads CASSQDRLINEKFF. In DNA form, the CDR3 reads TGTGCCAGCAGCCAAGATAGGCTTATAAATGAGAAGTTCTTC.